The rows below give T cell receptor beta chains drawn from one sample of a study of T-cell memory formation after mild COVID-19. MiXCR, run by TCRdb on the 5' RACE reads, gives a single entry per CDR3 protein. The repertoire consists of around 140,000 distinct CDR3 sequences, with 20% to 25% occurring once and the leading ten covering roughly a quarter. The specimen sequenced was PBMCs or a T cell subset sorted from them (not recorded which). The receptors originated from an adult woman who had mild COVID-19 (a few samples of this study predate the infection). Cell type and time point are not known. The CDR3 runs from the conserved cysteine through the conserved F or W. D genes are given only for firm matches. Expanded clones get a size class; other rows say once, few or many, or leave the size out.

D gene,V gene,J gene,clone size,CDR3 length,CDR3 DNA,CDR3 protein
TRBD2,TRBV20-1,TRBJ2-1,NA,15,TGCAGTGCTAGTTCAACGGCTAGCGGATACAATGAGCAGTTCTTC,CSASSTASGYNEQFF
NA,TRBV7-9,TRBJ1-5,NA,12,TGTGCCAGCAGCTGGCCCAATCAGCCCCAGCATTTT,CASSWPNQPQHF
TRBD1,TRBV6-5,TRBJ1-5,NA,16,TGTGCCAGCAGCCCGAAAGGGGGCTATGGCAATCAGCCCCAGCATTTT,CASSPKGGYGNQPQHF
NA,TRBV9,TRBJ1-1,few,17,TGTGCCAGCAGCGGCGCCCAGGGCCGACCCGAGGGCACTGAAGCTTTCTTT,CASSGAQGRPEGTEAFF
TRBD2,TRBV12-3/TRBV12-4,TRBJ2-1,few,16,TGTGCCAGCAGAGGCGGGGGAATGGGCTCCTACAATGAGCAGTTCTTC,CASRGGGMGSYNEQFF
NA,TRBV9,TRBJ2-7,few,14,TGTGCCAGCAGCGTCGGGCAGGCGAACTACGAGCAGTACTTC,CASSVGQANYEQYF
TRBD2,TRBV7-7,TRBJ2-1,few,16,TGTGCTAGCAGCTCAAGCTTAGCGGGAGGGCATCGAGAGCAGTTCTTC,CASSSSLAGGHREQFF
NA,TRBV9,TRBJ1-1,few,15,TGTGCCAGCAGCGGTGGATGGGGGGTGAACACTGAAGCTTTCTTT,CASSGGWGVNTEAFF
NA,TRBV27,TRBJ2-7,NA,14,TGTGCCAGCAGTTCCTATAGTTACGACTACGAGCAGTACTTC,CASSSYSYDYEQYF
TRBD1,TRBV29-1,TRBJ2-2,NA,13,TGCAGCGTGACAGGGTTGGACACCGGGGAGCTGTTTTTT,CSVTGLDTGELFF
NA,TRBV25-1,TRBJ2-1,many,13,TGTGCCACTAGGGAGAGCTCCTACAATGAGCAGTTCTTC,CATRESSYNEQFF
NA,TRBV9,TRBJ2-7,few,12,TGTGCCAGCAGCGTAGATGACTACGAGCAGTACTTC,CASSVDDYEQYF
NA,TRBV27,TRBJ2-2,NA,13,TGTGCCAGCAGTATTTTTAAGGCCGGGGAGCTGTTTTTT,CASSIFKAGELFF
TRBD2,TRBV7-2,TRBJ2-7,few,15,TGTGCCAGCAGCTTAGATCGGGAGGCCACCTACGAGCAGTACTTC,CASSLDREATYEQYF
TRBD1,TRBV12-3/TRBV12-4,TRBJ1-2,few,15,TGTGCCAGCAGTTTAGCCGGACAGGGGGTGTACGGCTACACCTTC,CASSLAGQGVYGYTF
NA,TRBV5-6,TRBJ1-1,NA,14,TGTGCCAGCAGCCCGCGTCAGTGGAACACTGAAGCTTTCTTT,CASSPRQWNTEAFF
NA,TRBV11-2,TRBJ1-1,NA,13,TGTGCCAGCAGCTCAAATTTGGTAACTGAAGCTTTCTTT,CASSSNLVTEAFF
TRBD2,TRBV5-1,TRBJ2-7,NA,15,TGCGCCAGCAGCCTTACGATAGCGGGAAGCTACGAGCAGTACTTC,CASSLTIAGSYEQYF
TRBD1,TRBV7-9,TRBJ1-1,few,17,TGTGCCAGCAGCTTATTGGGTCAGGGGGTGTTGGACACTGAAGCTTTCTTT,CASSLLGQGVLDTEAFF
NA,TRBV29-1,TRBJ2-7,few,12,TGCAGCGTTGCCGGGGTTGGGGGCGAGCAGTACTTC,CSVAGVGGEQYF
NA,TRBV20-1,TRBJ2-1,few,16,TGCAGTGCTAGCATAGAACAGCTACGGTCCTACAATGAGCAGTTCTTC,CSASIEQLRSYNEQFF
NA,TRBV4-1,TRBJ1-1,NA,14,TGCGCCAGCAGCCAACGGGGCATGGACACTGAAGCTTTCTTT,CASSQRGMDTEAFF
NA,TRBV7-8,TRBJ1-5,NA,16,TGTGCCAGCAGCTTAAGTTCGGGGGATCGTCAGCAGCCCCAGCATTTT,CASSLSSGDRQQPQHF
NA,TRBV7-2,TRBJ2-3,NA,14,TGTGCCAGCAGCTTATATCCCAGCACAGATACGCAGTATTTT,CASSLYPSTDTQYF
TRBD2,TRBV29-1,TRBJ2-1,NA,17,TGCAGCGTTGAAGGAGGGCTAGCGGGTCCCTCGGAGGGTGAGCAGTTCTTC,CSVEGGLAGPSEGEQFF
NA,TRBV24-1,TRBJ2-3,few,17,TGTGCCACCAGTGATTTAACCAGGGGCTCTGAGACAGATACGCAGTATTTT,CATSDLTRGSETDTQYF
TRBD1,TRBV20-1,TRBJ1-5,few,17,TGCAGTGCTAGGTCCGGGCAGGGGGATTATAGCAATCAGCCCCAGCATTTT,CSARSGQGDYSNQPQHF
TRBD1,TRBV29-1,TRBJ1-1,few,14,TGCAGCGTTGAGGGCCGGGACAGCGACACTGAAGCTTTCTTT,CSVEGRDSDTEAFF
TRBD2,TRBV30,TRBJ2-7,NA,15,TGTGCCTGGAGGTCACTAGCGGGGGACTCCTACGAGCAGTACTTC,CAWRSLAGDSYEQYF
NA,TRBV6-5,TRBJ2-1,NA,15,TGTGCCAGCAGTTACTCGTACGGGAGCAGCAATGAGCAGTTCTTC,CASSYSYGSSNEQFF
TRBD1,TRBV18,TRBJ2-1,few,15,TGTGCCAGCTCAGAGGGGACAGGGTCTGACAATGAGCAGTTCTTC,CASSEGTGSDNEQFF
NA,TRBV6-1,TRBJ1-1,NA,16,TGTGCCAGCAGTCACCCGGGGGGGCGAATGAACACTGAAGCTTTCTTT,CASSHPGGRMNTEAFF
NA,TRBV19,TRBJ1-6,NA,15,TGTGCCAGTAGTATCGTTCTGGGGGCGAGTTCACCCCTCCACTTT,CASSIVLGASSPLHF
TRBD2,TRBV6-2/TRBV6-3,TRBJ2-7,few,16,TGTGCCAGCAGTTACCCGGGACTAGCGAACTCCTACGAGCAGTACTTC,CASSYPGLANSYEQYF
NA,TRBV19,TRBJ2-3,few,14,TGTGCCAGTTCATGGGGGATGGCGGAGCGTACGCAGTATTTT,CASSWGMAERTQYF
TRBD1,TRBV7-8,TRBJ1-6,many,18,TGTGCCAGCAGCGTGACAGGGATCCTCAACTCCTATAATTCACCCCTCCACTTT,CASSVTGILNSYNSPLHF
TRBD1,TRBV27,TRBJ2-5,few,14,TGTGCCAGCAGTTTATGGGGACAGGGAGAGACCCAGTACTTC,CASSLWGQGETQYF
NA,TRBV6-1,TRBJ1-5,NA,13,TGTGCCAGCAGTGACAGGGGCTGGCAGCCCCAGCATTTT,CASSDRGWQPQHF
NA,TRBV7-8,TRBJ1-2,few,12,TGTGCCAGCAGCTTAGAGAACCATGGCTACACCTTC,CASSLENHGYTF
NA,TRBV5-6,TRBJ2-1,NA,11,TGTGCCAGCAGCTGGGCCAATGAGCAGTTCTTC,CASSWANEQFF
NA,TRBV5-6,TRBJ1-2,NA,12,TGTGCCAGCAGCTATCCCCAGGGTGGCTACACCTTC,CASSYPQGGYTF
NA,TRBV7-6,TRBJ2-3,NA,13,TGTGCCAGCAGCCCCCCCGGGGACGATACGCAGTATTTT,CASSPPGDDTQYF
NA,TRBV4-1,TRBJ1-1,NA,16,TGCGCCAGCAGCCGCCTTTCCGGGACGCTGAACACTGAAGCTTTCTTT,CASSRLSGTLNTEAFF
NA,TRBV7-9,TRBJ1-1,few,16,TGTGCCAGCACCGCAGTCAGCGGGACGCTTGGGACTGAAGCTTTCTTT,CASTAVSGTLGTEAFF
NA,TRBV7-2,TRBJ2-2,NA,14,TGTGCCAGCAGCTTAACCGAGGGCGCCGGGGAGCTGTTTTTT,CASSLTEGAGELFF
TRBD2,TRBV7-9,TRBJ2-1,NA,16,TGTGCCAGCGGCTACGTAGCGGGAGGGCTAAGAAATGAGCAGTTCTTC,CASGYVAGGLRNEQFF
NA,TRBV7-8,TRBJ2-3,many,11,TGTGCCAGCAGCTTTTCAGATACGCAGTATTTT,CASSFSDTQYF
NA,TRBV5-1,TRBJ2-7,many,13,TGCGCCAGCAGCCCAGGGGACTCCTACGAGCAGTACTTC,CASSPGDSYEQYF